This passage covers 8 T cell receptor beta chains from one sample sequenced in a study of technical replicates of blood from several donors. Data came from immunoSEQ multiplex PCR; TCRdb stores just in-frame clones and leaves some out. The sample has around 81,000 clones, approximately 80% seen once; the top ten hold around 4%. Sequenced material: PBMCs. The receptor set was obtained from a human donor in good health. Some clones in this sample may be carry-over from other donors' samples.

In its sample, this clone was seen once. The chain joins TRBV7-3 to TRBJ2-1; 8 bases are shared with TRBD2. The CDR3 runs 14 residues. Germline CDR1 SGHTA, CDR2 FQGTGA. V was pared by 8 bases and J by 6 bases, with 9 bases of the junction left unmatched. The CDR3 DNA sequence: TGTGCCAGCGGCGACCTAGCGGGCGGCAATGAGCAGTTCTTC. Its translation: CASGDLAGGNEQFF.

J is TRBJ2-7 and V is TRBV5-1, with TRBD1 matching over 9 bases. Germline lookup yields CDR1 SGHRS and CDR2 YFSETQ. CDR3 length equals 12 residues. V dropped 3 bases and J dropped 10; count of bases not matched to a gene: 5. CDR3 in amino acids: CASSSGQGDQYF. CDR3 DNA: TGCGCCAGCAGCTCGGGACAGGGCGACCAGTACTTC. The full variable domain, rest sourced from reference TRBV5-1 and TRBJ2-7, is KAGVTQTPRYLIKTRGQQVTLSCSPISGHRSVSWYQQTPGQGLQFLFEYFSETQRNKGNFPGRFSGRQFSNSRSEMNVSTLELGDSALYLCASSSGQGDQYFGPGTRLTVT.

This clone was recorded only once. As DNA, the CDR3 is TGTGCCAGCAGTTACCCTAACAGCTACGAGCAGTACTTC. This encodes CASSYPNSYEQYF. The chain couples TRBV6-5 to TRBJ2-7; no firm D call. Germline V gene lookup returns CDR1 MNHEY and CDR2 SVGAGI. CDR3 length equals 13 residues. V lost 2 bases, J lost 3 bases, and 8 bases lay in between.

For the CDR3, the DNA is TGCGCCAGCAGCCAAGGGTCGAGAGAAACCCAGGGCGAGCAGTACTTC. This codes for CASSQGSRETQGEQYF. The genes are TRBV5-1 and TRBJ2-7; possibly TRBD1 for D (5 bases). Per germline, CDR1 SGHRS and CDR2 YFSETQ. Trimming took 4 bases from V and 6 from J, leaving 23 bases between them. This CDR3 spans 16 amino acids.

The genes are TRBV9 and TRBJ2-7; 9 nucleotides align to TRBD2. Trimming at V came to 0 bases and at J to 4 bases, leaving 5 bases not matched to a gene. The CDR3 spans 15 residues. The V gene's germline CDR1 is SGDLS and CDR2 YYNGEE. The CDR3 region is CASSVDTSGRYEQYF. CDR3 DNA sequence: TGTGCCAGCAGCGTAGATACTAGCGGGCGGTACGAGCAGTACTTC.

This chain joins TRBV19 and TRBJ2-7, with unresolved D. The CDR3 has 14 residues. Germline V gene data show CDR1 as LNHDA and CDR2 as SQIVND (reference sequence). Trimming removed 5 bases from V and 3 bases from J, with 14 bases in between. The CDR3 loop is CASSPRLSHYEQYF. Written as DNA, the CDR3 is TGTGCCAGTAGTCCCCGGTTGAGCCACTACGAGCAGTACTTC. The variable domain in full, completed from reference TRBV19 and TRBJ2-7, reads DGGITQSPKYLFRKEGQNVTLSCEQNLNHDAMYWYRQDPGQGLRLIYYSQIVNDFQKGDIAEGYSVSREKKESFPLTVTSAQKNPTAFYLCASSPRLSHYEQYFGPGTRLTVT.

V and J are TRBV30 and TRBJ1-1; the D is unclear. V lost 4 bases to trimming and J lost 5 bases, with 17 bases between them. Looked up from germline, CDR1 is GTSNPN and CDR2 is SVGIG (reference sequence). The CDR3 is 14 residues long. The CDR3 sequence: CAWTEGRMRTEAFF. The CDR3 DNA reads as TGTGCCTGGACAGAAGGTCGCATGCGGACTGAAGCTTTCTTT.

The chain links TRBV19 to TRBJ1-1; TRBD1 aligns across 8 bases. This CDR3 is 12 amino acids long. CDR1 and CDR2 (germline): LNHDA, SQIVND (reference sequence). With V trimmed by 9 bases and J by 5 bases, 5 bases remained unmatched. CDR3 sequence (DNA): TGTGCCAGCCAGGGGGACAGGACTGAAGCTTTCTTT. It encodes CASQGDRTEAFF.